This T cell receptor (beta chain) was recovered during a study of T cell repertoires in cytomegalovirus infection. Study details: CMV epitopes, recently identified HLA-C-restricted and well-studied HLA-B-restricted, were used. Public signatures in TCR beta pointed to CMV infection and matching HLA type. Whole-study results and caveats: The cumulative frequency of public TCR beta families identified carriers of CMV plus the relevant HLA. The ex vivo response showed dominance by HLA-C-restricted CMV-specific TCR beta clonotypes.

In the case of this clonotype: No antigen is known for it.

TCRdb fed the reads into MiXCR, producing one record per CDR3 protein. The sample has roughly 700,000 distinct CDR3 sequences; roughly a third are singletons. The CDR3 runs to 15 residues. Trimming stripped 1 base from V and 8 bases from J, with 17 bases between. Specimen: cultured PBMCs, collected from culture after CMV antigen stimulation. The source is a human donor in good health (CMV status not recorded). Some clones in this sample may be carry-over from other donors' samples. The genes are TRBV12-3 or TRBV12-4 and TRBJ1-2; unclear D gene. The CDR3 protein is CASSLGGLGDVGYTF. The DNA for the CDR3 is TGTGCCAGCAGTTTAGGTGGCCTTGGAGATGTGGGCTACACCTTC.